This passage covers 9 T cell receptor beta chains from one sample sequenced in a study of early T cells in non-severe SARS-CoV-2 infection. TCRdb reprocessed the 5' RACE reads with MiXCR, giving one entry per CDR3 protein. The sample contains some 66,000 distinct CDR3 sequences, under 15% of which appear only once. Material: whole blood. The receptor source for this set is an adult who was a healthcare worker with PCR-confirmed SARS-CoV-2 infection or an uninfected control (not recorded which).

There are many counts of this clonotype. The chain has TRBV5-1 and TRBJ1-6; TRBD1 matches at 10 bases. In germline, CDR1 is SGHRS, CDR2 YFSETQ. The CDR3 has 14 residues. Trimming took 4 bases from V and 10 from J; bases not matched to a gene: 5. CDR3 sequence: CASSIKGQGSPLHF. DNA for the CDR3: TGCGCCAGCAGCATCAAGGGACAGGGGTCACCCCTCCACTTT.

This clonotype occurred many times. The rearrangement joins TRBV20-1 to TRBJ2-7; TRBD1 matches 7 bases. With V trimmed by 2 bases and J by 6 bases, 10 bases remained unmatched. This CDR3 spans 14 amino acids. Germline V lookup: CDR1 DFQATT, CDR2 SNEGSKA (reference sequence). The CDR3 loop is CSARRPQGEGEQYF. CDR3 DNA: TGCAGTGCTAGACGTCCCCAGGGGGAAGGCGAGCAGTACTTC.

J is TRBJ1-5 and V is TRBV7-2; D is undetermined. This CDR3 spans 15 amino acids. CDR1 and CDR2 from the germline V gene are SGHTA and FQGNSA. V lost 3 bases and J 1 base, leaving 10 bases between the germline ends. Written as DNA, the CDR3 is TGTGCCAGCAGCTTCTTGGAGCGGAGCAATCAGCCCCAGCATTTT. It yields the protein CASSFLERSNQPQHF. Based on the CDR3 plus reference TRBV7-2 and TRBJ1-5, the full variable domain is GAGVSQSPSNKVTEKGKDVELRCDPISGHTALYWYRQSLGQGLEFLIYFQGNSAPDKSGLPSDRFSAERTGGSVSTLTIQRTQQEDSAVYLCASSFLERSNQPQHFGDGTRLSIL.

This clonotype was counted only a few times. The chain couples TRBV29-1 to TRBJ2-7, with TRBD2 identical over 9 bases. Germline V CDR1 and CDR2: SQVTM, ANQGSEA. The CDR3 is 20 residues long. V lost 4 bases to trimming and J lost 0 bases; unmatched junction nucleotides: 22. CDR3 protein: CSVVPRQGVFQRGASYEQYF. The CDR3 coding sequence is TGCAGCGTTGTGCCCCGGCAGGGGGTGTTCCAGCGGGGGGCCTCCTACGAGCAGTACTTC.

The sample holds many counts of this clonotype. The CDR3 nucleotides read TGTGCCTGGAGTACAGGCACCTCAGGTTCACCCCTCCACTTT. This translates into CAWSTGTSGSPLHF. The chain joins TRBV30 to TRBJ1-6, with D maybe TRBD1 (5 bases). The CDR3 length is 14 residues. V shed 2 bases and J shed 9 bases, with 14 bases lying between them. Looked up from germline, CDR1 is GTSNPN and CDR2 is SVGIG (reference sequence).

V gene TRBV11-2 combines with J gene TRBJ1-2; TRBD1 agrees at 7 bases. The junction had 10 bases not matched to a gene; V was cut back by 5 bases and J by 7 bases. CDR3 length: 14 residues. Looked up from germline, CDR1 is SGHAT and CDR2 is FQNNGV. The CDR3 loop is CASSHSVTGSGYTF. The DNA for the CDR3 is TGTGCCAGCAGCCATAGCGTGACAGGGAGTGGCTACACCTTC.

The chain is built from TRBV7-9 and TRBJ2-2, with D uncertain. V dropped 3 bases and J dropped 4 bases, with 3 bases sitting between them. Looked up from germline, CDR1 is SEHNR and CDR2 is FQNEAQ (reference sequence). The CDR3 sequence is 12 residues long. The CDR3 sequence is CASSLRTGELFF. CDR3 DNA: TGTGCCAGCAGCTTGCGCACCGGGGAGCTGTTTTTT.

The rearrangement uses TRBV29-1 and TRBJ2-7, with D perhaps TRBD1 (5 bases). V was shortened by 4 bases and J by 6 bases, with 13 bases between the two germline ends. This CDR3 contains 12 residues. CDR1 is SQVTM, CDR2 ANQGSEA, per germline. The CDR3 loop reads CSVVQGLGEQYF. The CDR3 nucleotides are TGCAGCGTTGTTCAGGGCCTTGGCGAGCAGTACTTC.

This clonotype was counted at least ten times. The DNA of the CDR3 is TGCAGCGTTGAAGACGCGGGGGCTGTGCAGTTCTTC. Residues: CSVEDAGAVQFF. The V and J genes are TRBV29-1 and TRBJ2-1, with TRBD2 as a possible D gene (7 bases). Trimming pared 0 bases from V and 12 bases from J, leaving 12 bases between. The CDR3 covers 12 residues. Germline-derived CDR1 and CDR2 are SQVTM and ANQGSEA.